This T cell receptor (beta chain) came from a study of T cells in Graves' hyperthyroidism and ophthalmopathy. RNA transcripts provided the source from which TCR beta CDR3 regions were amplified. HTBI primers were the set used in a first-round RT-PCR of the TCR CDR3. TCRdb re-called the multiplex PCR reads with MiXCR, one entry per CDR3 protein. The data hold around 200,000 distinct CDR3 sequences, with about 18% observed a single time. The germline V and J ends were trimmed by 4 bases and 0 bases, with 12 bases remaining between them. Germline-derived CDR1 and CDR2 are DFQATT and SNEGSKA (reference sequence). CDR3 length equals 15 residues. This clonotype has ten or more counts. The authors obtained PBMCs from about 9 ml of fresh peripheral blood.

This rearrangement joins TRBV20-1 to TRBJ2-2, with D unresolved. Material: blood. This receptor was identified in a man in his forties or fifties with Graves' hyperthyroidism. The CDR3, as DNA: TGCAGTGCTATCGTGGCAGACGCGAACACCGGGGAGCTGTTTTTT. This encodes CSAIVADANTGELFF.